This is a list of T cell receptor beta chains from one sample in a study of glioma-infiltrating T cells. TCRdb independently ran MiXCR on the multiplex PCR reads; one entry per CDR3 protein. The repertoire holds a few hundred thousand distinct CDR3 sequences, with about 40% as singletons. The sequenced sample consisted of glioma tissue, nonneoplastic brain tissue, or PBMCs (not recorded which). These receptors were taken from a human donor with low-grade glioma or glioblastoma, undergoing nonglioma brain surgery, or in good health (not recorded which). Each CDR3 is given with its conserved first and last residue. Each record gives: D gene, J gene, V gene, clone size, CDR3 DNA, CDR3 protein. A D gene is named only where the DNA matches it firmly. Clone size is not always given. Where it is, it says once, few, many or a class for expanded clones.

TRBD2,TRBJ2-3,TRBV6-5,many,TGTGCCAGCAGTTACTCGAGAACTAGCGGGAACACAGATACGCAGTATTTT,CASSYSRTSGNTDTQYF
TRBD2,TRBJ2-3,TRBV6-2/TRBV6-3,many,TGTGCCAGCAGTTACTCAGCTAGCGGGAGGGCGGATACGCAGTATTTT,CASSYSASGRADTQYF
.,TRBJ2-1,TRBV27,.,TGTGCCAGCACCATAAACCCCTACAATGAGCAGTTCTTC,CASTINPYNEQFF
TRBD2,TRBJ2-5,TRBV11-2,.,TGTGCCAGCAGCCCCCACCCTAGCGGAGACCAAGAGACCCAGTACTTC,CASSPHPSGDQETQYF
.,TRBJ1-2,TRBV2,.,TGTGCCAGCAGGAGAAAAGGTCTCGGCTACACCTTC,CASRRKGLGYTF
TRBD2,TRBJ2-1,TRBV28,.,TGTGCCAGCATACCTAGCGGGGATTACAATGAGCAGTTCTTC,CASIPSGDYNEQFF
.,TRBJ2-7,TRBV7-9,.,TGTGCCAGCAGCTCTTGGGCGGATGAGTCCTACGAGCAGTACTTC,CASSSWADESYEQYF
.,TRBJ2-2,TRBV5-4,.,TGTGCCAGCAGCGCCGCCCTAGGGGTTAACACCGGGGAGCTGTTTTTT,CASSAALGVNTGELFF
.,TRBJ2-1,TRBV29-1,.,TGCAGCGTTGAACTGGCGGAGTCCTACAATGAGCAGTTCTTC,CSVELAESYNEQFF
.,TRBJ2-2,TRBV24-1,few,TGTGCCACCATGGACAGATGGAACACCGGGGAGCTGTTTTTT,CATMDRWNTGELFF
.,TRBJ2-5,TRBV6-1,many,TGTGCCAGCAGGAATCGGGGGCTTGGTGAGACCCAGTACTTC,CASRNRGLGETQYF
.,TRBJ2-3,TRBV9,.,TGTGCCAGCAAACAGGGCGGTTCCACAGATACGCAGTATTTT,CASKQGGSTDTQYF
TRBD2,TRBJ2-3,TRBV11-2,.,TGTGCCAGCAGCTTACGGGGGCTAGCGGGAGCGGCAGATACGCAGTATTTT,CASSLRGLAGAADTQYF
.,TRBJ2-3,TRBV2,.,TGTGCCAGCAGGGAATCCCCAGACACAGATACGCAGTATTTT,CASRESPDTDTQYF
TRBD2,TRBJ2-1,TRBV25-1,.,TGTGCCAGCAGCGGACTAGCGGGAGGTCTAAGCAATGAGCAGTTCTTC,CASSGLAGGLSNEQFF